The entry below gives a single T cell receptor (beta chain) sequence along with its context. The CDR3 covers 11 residues. CDR1 and CDR2 (germline): GTSNPN, SVGIG (reference sequence). Trimming took 8 bases from V and 8 from J; bases not matched to a gene: 8. Here immunoSEQ multiplex PCR was the method, and the copy in TCRdb shows in-frame clones only, minus some. The data contain more than 10,000 clones, about 74% of them singletons. The sample is drawn from a study of pediatric ulcerative colitis. During colonoscopy, one to two rectal pinch biopsies were collected. Sequenced: gut tissue. This sequence joins TRBV30 and TRBJ1-2; 7 bases map to TRBD1. The clonotype was recovered from a boy aged 5-17 years who was a control in a study of pediatric ulcerative colitis. This chain's CDR3 is CAGQVLLGYTF. The CDR3 DNA follows: TGTGCCGGACAGGTTCTTTTGGGCTACACCTTC.